This TCR beta chain was captured in a study of blood T cells in healthy people across ages. Using a J-beta primer mix together with a sample-barcoded 5' primer, a second PCR was run for about 6 to 12 cycles. TCRdb independently ran MiXCR on the 5' RACE reads; one entry per CDR3 protein. There are fewer than 1,000,000 distinct CDR3 sequences in the sample; about 42% occur only once, and 15% to 25% lies in the top ten. The CDR3 is made up of 18 amino acids. Sequenced input: blood. This TCR was sampled from a man aged 55 to 70 in good health. The chain combines TRBV21-1 with TRBJ1-2; TRBD1, the D gene given by the table, was not confirmed from the DNA. TRBV21-1 is flagged as a pseudogene. CDR3 bases: TGTGCCAGCAGCAAAGGTCCCGTCTCACCGAGACAGTACTATGGCTACACCTTC. Its translation: CASSKGPVSPRQYYGYTF.